A single sample gave rise to the 10 T cell receptor beta chains below, sequenced in a study of blood T cell repertoires in COVID-19 (dated by TCRdb to 2018 to 2021). Receptors were amplified or captured by the immunoSEQ multiplex PCR assay. Here the immuneACCESS table is served through TCRdb, limited to in-frame sequences with V and J called. Missing clones are a known gap in these copies; in checked studies unresolved V genes cover under half, and the rest lacks a known reason. This sample lists approximately 94,000 clones; 88% were detected once. The ten largest clones represent 4.5% to 6% of the sample. The sample consisted of peripheral blood. All receptors derive from a woman over 75 with active COVID-19.

The chain employs TRBV6-5 and TRBJ2-7, with 12 bases aligning to TRBD1. Germline CDR1 MNHEY, CDR2 SVGAGI. V was pared by 0 bases and J by 11 bases, with 8 bases of the junction left unmatched. The CDR3 extends over 15 amino acids. CDR3 sequence (DNA): TGTGCCAGCAGTTACTCATCGGGACAGGGGGCTGGCGAGTACTTC. It yields the protein CASSYSSGQGAGEYF.

This chain joins TRBV7-9 and TRBJ2-6; the D gene is possibly TRBD1 (5 bases). The CDR3 totals 15 residues. Germline values: CDR1 SEHNR, CDR2 FQNEAQ (reference sequence). V lost 5 bases and J lost 1, with 9 bases in between. The CDR3 DNA is TGTGCCAGCAGCCACGCAGGGTCTGGGGCCAACGTCCTGACTTTC. Amino acid sequence: CASSHAGSGANVLTF.

The CDR3 spells CASISYSSYEQYF. CDR3 in DNA: TGTGCCAGCATTAGTTACAGCTCCTACGAGCAGTACTTC. The chain carries TRBV28 and TRBJ2-7; D is unresolved. Germline CDR1 is MDHEN and CDR2 is SYDVKM. Between the trimmed V and J ends, which lost 7 bases and 0 bases, there was a span of 10 bases. The length of the CDR3 is 13 residues.

Details on this clone: The junction departs from germline at one end; a sequencing error may be responsible. CDR3 residues: CATLGRAGVRVF. In DNA, the CDR3 is TGTGCCACCCTAGGGAGGGCGGGAGTTCGGGTCTTC. This chain uses TRBV6-5 with TRBJ2-1; 7 nucleotides align to TRBD2. Germline assignment: CDR1 MNHEY and CDR2 SVGAGI. There are 12 residues in the CDR3.

V is TRBV11-3 and J is TRBJ2-2; D not certain. CDR3 length equals 12 residues. The V end lost 1 base, the J end lost 7 bases, and 4 bases lay between the germline ends. From germline, CDR1 is SGHNT and CDR2 YENEEA. CDR3 bases: TGTGCCAGCAGCTTAGGGAGCGGGGAGCTGTTTTTT. Residues: CASSLGSGELFF.

The V and J genes are TRBV7-2 and TRBJ2-5; D is undetermined. In germline, CDR1 is SGHTA, CDR2 FQGNSA. Trimming stripped 1 base from V and 5 bases from J, with 11 bases between. There are 14 residues in the CDR3. CDR3 loop: CASSLVSLRETQYF. The CDR3 DNA reads as TGTGCCAGCAGCTTAGTATCCCTGAGGGAGACCCAGTACTTC.

This chain connects TRBV6-4 to TRBJ2-3, with a weak D call TRBD2 (6 bases). The ends were cut back, 3 bases at V and 8 bases at J, with 15 bases in the middle. From germline, CDR1 is MRHNA and CDR2 SNTAGT. This CDR3 region has 14 residues. CDR3 loop: CASSEEGTHGTQYF. DNA for the CDR3: TGTGCCAGCAGTGAGGAGGGGACCCACGGTACGCAGTATTTT.

V and J are TRBV7-6 and TRBJ2-3, with 7 bases matching TRBD2. This CDR3 is 17 amino acids long. Germline V gene data show CDR1 as SGHVS and CDR2 as FNYEAQ. V lost 2 bases, J lost 2 bases, and 10 bases stayed unmatched. CDR3 sequence (DNA): TGTGCCAGCAGCTTAAGGTCGTCTAGCGGATCCACAGATACGCAGTATTTT. Its protein product is CASSLRSSSGSTDTQYF. Filled out from reference TRBV7-6 and TRBJ2-3, the complete variable domain reads GAGVSQSPRYKVTKRGQDVALRCDPISGHVSLYWYRQALGQGPEFLTYFNYEAQQDKSGLPNDRFSAERPEGSISTLTIQRTEQRDSAMYRCASSLRSSSGSTDTQYFGPGTRLTVL.

This clone was detected once. J is TRBJ1-6 and V is TRBV9; D not certain. The CDR3 is made up of 15 amino acids. Trimming pared 6 bases from V and 8 bases from J, leaving 18 bases between. The germline gives CDR1 SGDLS, CDR2 YYNGEE. The CDR3 is CASTQRAQSDSPLHF. Written as DNA, the CDR3 is TGTGCCAGCACCCAGAGGGCCCAGAGTGATTCACCCCTCCACTTT.

The chain is built from TRBV27 and TRBJ2-5; 7 bases map to TRBD2. This CDR3 is 15 amino acids long. Germline CDR1 is MNHEY and CDR2 is SMNVEV (reference sequence). Trimming cost V 4 bases and J 2 bases; bases outside gene matches: 7. CDR3 DNA: TGTGCCAGCAGTTCTTTCCGGGAGGCGCAAGAGACCCAGTACTTC. Translation gives CASSSFREAQETQYF.